The T cell receptor (beta chain) described here comes from a study of blood T cell repertoires in COVID-19. Study context: The United States, Italy and Spain were the sources of the acute and convalescent COVID-19 samples. PBMCs, B-cell-depleted T cells, or T cells provided the cDNA or gDNA that made up the material.

Per the germline V gene, CDR1 is SGHRS and CDR2 is YFSETQ. V was cut by 0 bases and J by 6 bases, with 5 bases left in between. The CDR3 has 12 amino acids. Authors' processing steps: How many nucleated cells were present was estimated from reference gene primer amplification. Using immunoSEQ multiplex PCR, the repertoire was profiled, and TCRdb retains in-frame clones only, with some absent. V, J and clone size derive from that table, while D and trimming were established from the DNA sequence. The sample lists about 210,000 clones, approximately 91% occurring once. This chain joins TRBV5-1 and TRBJ2-3, with D hard to call. The clonotype comes from a man between 35 and 55 years old with acute or convalescent COVID-19. Sequenced input: peripheral blood. The CDR3: CASSLGLDTQYF. DNA for the CDR3: TGCGCCAGCAGCTTGGGACTTGATACGCAGTATTTT. Full variable domain (rest looked up from reference TRBV5-1 and TRBJ2-3): KAGVTQTPRYLIKTRGQQVTLSCSPISGHRSVSWYQQTPGQGLQFLFEYFSETQRNKGNFPGRFSGRQFSNSRSEMNVSTLELGDSALYLCASSLGLDTQYFGPGTRLTVL.